The text below deals with one TCR beta chain. In its sample, this clonotype was seen many times. Its specific antigen is unknown. Nothing much larger sits one base from this clone, and base qualities are not available. The germline V gene yields MNHNS for CDR1 and SASEGT for CDR2. The CDR3 goes from the cysteine to the phenylalanine over 13 residues. The only DNA kept is the CDR3, 39 bases in frame from the first base. V sheds 8 bases and J sheds 6 bases, leaving 16 bases between their ends. The source of the sample is a study of T cells in Graves' hyperthyroidism and ophthalmopathy (dated by TCRdb to between 2018 and 2021). Regarding the research as a whole: Peripheral blood samples were taken at initial diagnosis, before any treatment was given. Thyroid tissue and blood T-cell repertoires from more than five Graves' hyperthyroidism patients were also compared in the study. The approximately 98 discovery patients were randomly divided into training and test sets at a 7:3 ratio. Prospective prediction of ophthalmopathy was tested in an independent validation cohort consisting of about 20 hyperthyroidism patients and some 17 patients who later progressed to ophthalmopathy. The paper reports TCR Vbeta CDR3 sequencing of roughly 140 peripheral blood samples: some 41 ophthalmopathy, under 85 hyperthyroidism and around 17 progressor patients. To identify TCR V-J signatures that set the groups apart, the researchers used a discovery cohort of approximately 98 patients, made up of roughly 45 with Graves' ophthalmopathy and some 56 with stable Graves' hyperthyroidism. After sampling, hyperthyroidism patients received methimazole starting at 30 mg daily, and ophthalmopathy patients received high-dose intravenous methylprednisolone. Overall study results and their limits: Ophthalmopathy was separated from stable hyperthyroidism by a 13 V-J signature model, with about 86% sensitivity and approximately 81% specificity obtained in cross-validation and 80%/75% obtained in testing. Sample size was not statistically predetermined, and blinding of investigators to group allocation was not performed. Most expanded thyroid clonotypes (frequency above 0.001) were also detected in blood, a finding suggesting that blood repertoires may reflect thyroid immune responses. In validation, progression to ophthalmopathy was predicted by the model with 65% to 71% sensitivity and approximately 78% specificity, a median of approximately 6.5 months before onset.

The TCR beta CDR3 regions were amplified from RNA transcripts. The first round of RT-PCR for the TCR CDR3 was performed with the HTBI primer set and the Qiagen OneStep RT-PCR kit. Libraries were constructed in a second round of multiplex PCR, after which size selection and purification were performed. Sequencing of the libraries was done on an Illumina HiSeq2000 using paired-end 100 bp reads. Per the original workflow: SOAPnuke was used to process the raw data, removing reads that contained adapters or uncalled bases, had a mean Phred below 15, or lacked an exact match to the constant primer or identifier. COPE v1.2.5 was used to merge the high-quality paired reads, and each unique nucleotide sequence was defined as a clonotype. MiTCR v1.1 was used to align the clonotypes against IMGT TRBV, TRBD and TRBJ reference segments. The analysis was restricted to V-J combinations with a frequency above 0.0001, which together covered just over 98% of the repertoires. A TCS score was defined as the ratio between F50 (clonal expansion) and ExV (chaos), using BLOSUM62-based TCRdist between CDR3 peptides within each V-J. Welch's t-statistics and random forest reduced just over 500 V-J features to fewer than 15, which were used in a naive Bayes classifier (R e1071). Using fastp trimming at Q25 and MiXCR clonotype assembly, TCRdb reanalyzed the public sequencing data and kept in-frame beta chains. Rows merge per CDR3 protein into single entries with the most common DNA and genes. The V and J calls and clone size are TCRdb's, not the authors'. In this sample the table shows a few hundred thousand distinct CDR3 sequences, less than 25% of which occur a single time. About a quarter of the sample is held by the ten biggest clonotypes.

Stable Graves' hyperthyroidism was defined as the absence of progression to ophthalmopathy over 18 months of follow-up. The hyperthyroidism patients were between 18 and 65 years old and newly diagnosed, with a disease duration of less than 2 months. Patients with uncontrolled infections, other autoimmune diseases, pregnancy or lactation were excluded. Clinical symptoms, serum thyroxine and TRAb, thyroid ultrasound, and orbital computed tomography formed the basis for the diagnoses. PBMCs were separated from 7.5 to 10 ml of fresh peripheral blood using Ficoll-Paque density gradient centrifugation. Total RNA was extracted using Trizol reagent, and RNA quality was assessed on an Agilent 2100 Bioanalyzer.

The chain uses TRBV6-1 and TRBJ1-1, with the D gene call left open. This TCR derives from a man aged 18 to 30 with Graves' hyperthyroidism. Specimen: blood. This receptor carries the CDR3 CASPRSEASEAFF. The DNA reads TGTGCCAGCCCGCGGTCCGAAGCATCTGAAGCTTTCTTT.